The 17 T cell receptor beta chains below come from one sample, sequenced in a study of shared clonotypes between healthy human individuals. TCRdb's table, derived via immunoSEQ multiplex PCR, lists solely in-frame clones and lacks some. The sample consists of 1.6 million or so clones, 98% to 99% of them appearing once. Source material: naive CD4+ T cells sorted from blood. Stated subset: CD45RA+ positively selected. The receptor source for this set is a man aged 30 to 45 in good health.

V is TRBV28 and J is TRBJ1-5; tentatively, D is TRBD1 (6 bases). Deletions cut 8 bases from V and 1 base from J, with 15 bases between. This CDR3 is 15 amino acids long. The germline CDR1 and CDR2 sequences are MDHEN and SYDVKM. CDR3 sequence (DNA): TGTGCCAGCGGGGTAGGGGGGGAGAGCAATCAGCCCCAGCATTTT. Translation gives CASGVGGESNQPQHF.

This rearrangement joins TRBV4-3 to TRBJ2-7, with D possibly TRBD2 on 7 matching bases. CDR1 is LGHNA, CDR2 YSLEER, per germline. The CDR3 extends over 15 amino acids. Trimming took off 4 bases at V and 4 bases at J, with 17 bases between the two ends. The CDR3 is CASSRGGRGGYEQYF. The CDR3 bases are TGCGCCAGCAGCCGAGGGGGTAGGGGGGGATACGAGCAGTACTTC.

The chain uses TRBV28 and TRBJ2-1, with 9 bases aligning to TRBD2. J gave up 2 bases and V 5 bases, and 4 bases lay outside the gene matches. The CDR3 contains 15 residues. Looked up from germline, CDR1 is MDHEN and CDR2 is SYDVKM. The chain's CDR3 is CASSLSGRTYNEQFF. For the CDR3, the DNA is TGTGCCAGCAGTCTAAGCGGGAGGACCTACAATGAGCAGTTCTTC.

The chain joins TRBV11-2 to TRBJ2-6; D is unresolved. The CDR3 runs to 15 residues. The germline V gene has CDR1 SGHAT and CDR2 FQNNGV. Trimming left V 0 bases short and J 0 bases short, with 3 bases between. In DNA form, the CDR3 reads TGTGCCAGCAGCTTAGAGATCTCTGGGGCCAACGTCCTGACTTTC. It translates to CASSLEISGANVLTF.

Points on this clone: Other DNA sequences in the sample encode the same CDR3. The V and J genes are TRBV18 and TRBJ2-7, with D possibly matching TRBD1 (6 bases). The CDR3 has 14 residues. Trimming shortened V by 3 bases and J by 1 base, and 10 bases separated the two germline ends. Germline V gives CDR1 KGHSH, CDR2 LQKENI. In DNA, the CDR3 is TGTGCCAGCTCACCCAACACAGGGTCCTACGAGCAGTACTTC. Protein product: CASSPNTGSYEQYF.

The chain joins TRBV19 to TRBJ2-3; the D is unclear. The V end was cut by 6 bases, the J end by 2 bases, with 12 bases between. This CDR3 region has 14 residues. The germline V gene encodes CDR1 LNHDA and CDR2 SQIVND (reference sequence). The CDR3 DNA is TGTGCCAGTAGACGGGCAGATTTCACAGATACGCAGTATTTT. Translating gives CASRRADFTDTQYF.

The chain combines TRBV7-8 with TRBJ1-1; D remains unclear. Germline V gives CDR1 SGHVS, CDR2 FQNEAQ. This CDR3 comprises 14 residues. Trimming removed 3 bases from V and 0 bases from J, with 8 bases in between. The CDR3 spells CASSFKGMNTEAFF. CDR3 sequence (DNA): TGTGCCAGCAGCTTTAAAGGGATGAACACTGAAGCTTTCTTT.

CDR3 DNA sequence: TGTGCCAGCAGTGAACGGCCTATGAACACTGAAGCTTTCTTT. Translated, it gives CASSERPMNTEAFF. V usage is TRBV2 and J usage is TRBJ1-1; D is uncertain. Germline loops: CDR1 SNHLY, CDR2 FYNNEI. There are 14 residues in the CDR3. Trimming pared 2 bases from V and 0 bases from J, leaving 7 bases between.

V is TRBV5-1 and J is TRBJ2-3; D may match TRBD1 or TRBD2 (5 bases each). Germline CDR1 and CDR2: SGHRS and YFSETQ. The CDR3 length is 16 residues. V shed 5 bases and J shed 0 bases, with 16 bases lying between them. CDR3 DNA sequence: TGCGCCAGCAGTTCCGGGACGGACTTTAGCACAGATACGCAGTATTTT. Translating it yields CASSSGTDFSTDTQYF.

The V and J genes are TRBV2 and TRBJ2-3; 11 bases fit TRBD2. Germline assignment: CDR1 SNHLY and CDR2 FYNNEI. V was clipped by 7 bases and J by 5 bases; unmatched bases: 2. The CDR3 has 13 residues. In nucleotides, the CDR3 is TGTGCCAGCACCGGACTAGCGGGAGATACGCAGTATTTT. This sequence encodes CASTGLAGDTQYF.

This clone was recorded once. The CDR3 here is CAWSPRANTEAFF. The CDR3 coding sequence is TGTGCCTGGAGTCCCCGAGCGAACACTGAAGCTTTCTTT. This chain links TRBV30 with TRBJ1-1; D gene uncertain. V lost 2 bases, J lost 1 base, and 8 bases lay in between. This CDR3 is 13 amino acids long. Germline V gene lookup returns CDR1 GTSNPN and CDR2 SVGIG (reference sequence).

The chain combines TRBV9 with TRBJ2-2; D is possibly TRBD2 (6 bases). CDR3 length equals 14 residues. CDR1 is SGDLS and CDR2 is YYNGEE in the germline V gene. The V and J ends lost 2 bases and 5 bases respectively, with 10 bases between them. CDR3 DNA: TGTGCCAGCAGCGTCGGAGCGGGTACCGGGGAGCTGTTTTTT. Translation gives CASSVGAGTGELFF. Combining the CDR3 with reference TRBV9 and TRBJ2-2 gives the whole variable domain DSGVTQTPKHLITATGQRVTLRCSPRSGDLSVYWYQQSLDQGLQFLIQYYNGEERAKGNILERFSAQQFPDLHSELNLSSLELGDSALYFCASSVGAGTGELFFGEGSRLTVL.

CDR3 protein: CGVVEREGPRGEQYF. The CDR3 DNA reads TGTGGGGTAGTGGAGCGGGAGGGCCCTAGGGGCGAGCAGTACTTC. The V gene is TRBV28, the J gene TRBJ2-7, with 10 positions matching TRBD2. Germline CDR1 reads MDHEN; CDR2 reads SYDVKM. The CDR3 runs 15 residues.

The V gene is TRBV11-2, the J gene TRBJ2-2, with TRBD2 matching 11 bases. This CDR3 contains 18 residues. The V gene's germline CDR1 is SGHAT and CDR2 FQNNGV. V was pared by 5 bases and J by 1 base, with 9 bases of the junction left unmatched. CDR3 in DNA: TGTGCCAGCAGCCGAGGGTTCGGACTAGCGGGGAACACCGGGGAGCTGTTTTTT. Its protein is CASSRGFGLAGNTGELFF.

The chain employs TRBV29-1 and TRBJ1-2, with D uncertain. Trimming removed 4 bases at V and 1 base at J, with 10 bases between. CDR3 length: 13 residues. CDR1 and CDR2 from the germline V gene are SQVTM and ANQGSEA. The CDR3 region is CSVVGPINYGYTF. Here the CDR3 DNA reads TGCAGCGTTGTGGGTCCTATTAACTATGGCTACACCTTC.

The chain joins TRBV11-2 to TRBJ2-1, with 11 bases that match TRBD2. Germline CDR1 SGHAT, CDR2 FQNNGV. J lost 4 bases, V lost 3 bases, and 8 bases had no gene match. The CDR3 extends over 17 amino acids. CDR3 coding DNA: TGTGCCAGCAGCTTGCGGCCCGGGACTAGCGGATACAATGAGCAGTTCTTC. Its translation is CASSLRPGTSGYNEQFF.

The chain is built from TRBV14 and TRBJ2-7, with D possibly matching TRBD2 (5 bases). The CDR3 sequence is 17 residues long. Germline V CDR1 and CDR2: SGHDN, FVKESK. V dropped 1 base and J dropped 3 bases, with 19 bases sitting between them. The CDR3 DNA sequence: TGTGCCAGCAGCCAAGGTCCACCAGCGGCCCTATTCTACGAGCAGTACTTC. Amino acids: CASSQGPPAALFYEQYF.